This entry describes one T cell receptor (beta chain). The sample comes from a study of human T cells and chemical hapten exposure. Study-wide context: Chiefly female patients presented with alopecia areata, totalis or universalis.

TCRdb reprocessed the RACE reads via MiXCR and lists one record per CDR3 protein. This table holds approximately 370,000 distinct CDR3 sequences, roughly 6% found once. Time point specified: pre-sensitization, week 0. Treatment in this sample: therapeutic diphenylcyclopropenone sensitization with weekly scalp DPC. From whole blood left unfractionated, total RNA was extracted. Germline trimming cut 4 bases from V and 2 bases from J; bases unmatched to any gene: 8. The CDR3 extends over 17 amino acids. The germline CDR1 and CDR2 sequences are LGHNA and YSLEER. The chain links TRBV4-3 to TRBJ1-2; 12 nucleotides align to TRBD1. The sample was whole blood, taken in connection with sensitization to the hapten diphenylcyclopropenone (DPC). This TCR was sampled from a woman aged 18-29 years with alopecia areata. Some clones in this sample may be carry-over from other donors' samples. CDR3 in DNA: TGCGCCAGCAGCCTGGGGACAGGGGGCGTAGGGAACTATGGCTACACCTTC. It yields the protein CASSLGTGGVGNYGYTF.